A selection of T cell receptor beta chains follows, all from one sample in a study of blood T cell repertoires in COVID-19. Libraries were prepared by immunoSEQ multiplex PCR; TCRdb keeps only in-frame clonotypes and omits some of them. The sample lists 150,000 to 200,000 clones, 70% to 80% seen once, with roughly a sixth in the top ten. Sequenced material: PBMCs or T cells enriched from blood (not recorded which). These receptors were taken from a woman aged 45-59 years who had recovered from COVID-19. Both conserved end residues are part of each CDR3. Fields, in order: CDR3 protein, CDR3 DNA, CDR3 length, J gene, D gene, V gene. A D gene is named only where the DNA matches it firmly.

cdr3_aa: CASSLELAGGEQYF; cdr3_nt: TGTGCCAGCAGCTTAGAGCTAGCGGGAGGCGAGCAGTACTTC; cdr3_length: 14; j_call: TRBJ2-7; d_call: TRBD2; v_call: TRBV7-2
cdr3_aa: CASSLRQGSYNEQFF; cdr3_nt: TGTGCCAGCAGCTTACGGCAGGGTTCCTACAATGAGCAGTTCTTC; cdr3_length: 15; j_call: TRBJ2-1; d_call: -; v_call: TRBV11-2
cdr3_aa: CASSYTGTAPPEAFF; cdr3_nt: TGTGCCAGCAGTTACACGGGGACAGCGCCCCCCGAAGCTTTCTTT; cdr3_length: 15; j_call: TRBJ1-1; d_call: TRBD1; v_call: TRBV6-6
cdr3_aa: CASRGARAQYF; cdr3_nt: TGCGCCAGCAGGGGCGCGAGGGCCCAGTACTTC; cdr3_length: 11; j_call: TRBJ2-5; d_call: -; v_call: TRBV4-1
cdr3_aa: CATYRRREQYF; cdr3_nt: TGTGCCACCTACAGGCGGAGAGAGCAGTACTTC; cdr3_length: 11; j_call: TRBJ2-7; d_call: -; v_call: TRBV24-1
cdr3_aa: CASSGAGGPNEQYF; cdr3_nt: TGTGCCAGCAGTGGAGCGGGAGGACCCAACGAGCAGTACTTC; cdr3_length: 14; j_call: TRBJ2-7; d_call: TRBD2; v_call: TRBV28
cdr3_aa: CASSQLRSRQYF; cdr3_nt: TGTGCCAGCAGCCAACTCCGTAGTCGGCAGTACTTC; cdr3_length: 12; j_call: TRBJ2-7; d_call: -; v_call: TRBV3-1/TRBV3-2
cdr3_aa: CASSAGTSGYNEQFF; cdr3_nt: TGTGCCAGCAGTGCTGGGACTAGCGGTTACAATGAGCAGTTCTTC; cdr3_length: 15; j_call: TRBJ2-1; d_call: TRBD2; v_call: TRBV9
cdr3_aa: CASTSQTSGHKQFF; cdr3_nt: TGTGCCAGCACCTCTCAGACTAGCGGGCATAAGCAGTTCTTC; cdr3_length: 14; j_call: TRBJ2-1; d_call: TRBD2; v_call: TRBV7-9
cdr3_aa: CASRPGQRSYEQYF; cdr3_nt: TGTGCCAGTAGGCCGGGACAGCGCTCCTACGAGCAGTACTTC; cdr3_length: 14; j_call: TRBJ2-7; d_call: TRBD1; v_call: TRBV19
cdr3_aa: CASSERRAEAFF; cdr3_nt: TGTGCCAGCTCAGAACGGAGAGCTGAAGCTTTCTTT; cdr3_length: 12; j_call: TRBJ1-1; d_call: -; v_call: TRBV18
cdr3_aa: CASSPGRLAVNYNEQFF; cdr3_nt: TGTGCCAGCAGCCCCGGCCGACTAGCGGTGAACTACAATGAGCAGTTCTTC; cdr3_length: 17; j_call: TRBJ2-1; d_call: TRBD2; v_call: TRBV7-3
cdr3_aa: CASSPLQGLNTGELFF; cdr3_nt: TGTGCCAGCAGCCCACTACAGGGGCTGAACACCGGGGAGCTGTTTTTT; cdr3_length: 16; j_call: TRBJ2-2; d_call: TRBD1; v_call: TRBV14
cdr3_aa: CASSSGGGSYEQYF; cdr3_nt: TGCGCCAGCAGCTCTGGGGGAGGTTCCTACGAGCAGTACTTC; cdr3_length: 14; j_call: TRBJ2-7; d_call: -; v_call: TRBV5-1
cdr3_aa: CASRGPGELFF; cdr3_nt: TGTGCCAGCAGGGGGCCCGGGGAGCTGTTTTTT; cdr3_length: 11; j_call: TRBJ2-2; d_call: -; v_call: TRBV25-1
cdr3_aa: CASSLGGTDRRYNEQFF; cdr3_nt: TGCGCCAGCAGCTTAGGCGGGACTGATCGCCGATACAATGAGCAGTTCTTC; cdr3_length: 17; j_call: TRBJ2-1; d_call: -; v_call: TRBV5-1
cdr3_aa: CASSVGGVSSYNEQFF; cdr3_nt: TGTGCCAGCAGCGTAGGCGGGGTAAGCTCCTACAATGAGCAGTTCTTC; cdr3_length: 16; j_call: TRBJ2-1; d_call: -; v_call: TRBV9